The 19 T cell receptor beta chains in this list originate from one sample, sequenced in a study of T cell repertoires in cytomegalovirus infection. MiXCR, run by TCRdb on the reads, gives a single entry per CDR3 protein. This sample has 450,000 to 600,000 distinct CDR3 sequences, with around 11% found just once. The sequenced sample was PBMCs. The receptors shown here come from a human donor in good health (CMV status not recorded). Some clones in this sample may be carry-over from other donors' samples.

This clonotype was observed many times. The chain is built from TRBV11-2 and TRBJ2-7; 12 positions match TRBD1. There are 15 residues in the CDR3. The junction had 6 bases not matched to a gene; V was cut back by 4 bases and J by 5 bases. CDR1 is SGHAT, CDR2 FQNNGV, per germline. The CDR3 nucleotides are TGTGCCAGCAGCTCCGGGACAGGGGGCTGGAACGAGCAGTACTTC. Protein sequence: CASSSGTGGWNEQYF.

This clonotype was observed a handful of times. The rearrangement links TRBV19 to TRBJ1-1, with D unclear. This CDR3 spans 13 amino acids. The ends were cut back, 10 bases at V and 5 bases at J, with 17 bases in the middle. Per the germline V gene, CDR1 is LNHDA and CDR2 is SQIVND (reference sequence). The CDR3 loop reads CATEKSLGTEAFF. The DNA for the CDR3 is TGTGCCACCGAGAAGAGCCTCGGGACTGAAGCTTTCTTT. Full variable domain (remainder filled in from reference TRBV19 and TRBJ1-1): DGGITQSPKYLFRKEGQNVTLSCEQNLNHDAMYWYRQDPGQGLRLIYYSQIVNDFQKGDIAEGYSVSREKKESFPLTVTSAQKNPTAFYLCATEKSLGTEAFFGQGTRLTVV.

In this sample, this clonotype turned up many times. The chain links TRBV2 to TRBJ1-1; no definite D call. Trimming stripped 3 bases from V and 4 bases from J, with 9 bases between. Germline V lookup: CDR1 SNHLY, CDR2 FYNNEI. The CDR3 totals 13 residues. This chain's CDR3 is CASSDGLGTEAFF. As DNA, the CDR3 is TGTGCCAGCAGTGATGGTTTGGGCACTGAAGCTTTCTTT.

This clonotype was picked up many times. CDR3 in amino acids: CASSREGSGANVLTF. The CDR3 DNA sequence: TGTGCCAGCTCCCGTGAGGGTTCTGGGGCCAACGTCCTGACTTTC. This chain uses TRBV12-3 or TRBV12-4 with TRBJ2-6; tentatively, D is TRBD2 (5 bases). The CDR3 runs 15 residues. The V end was cut by 8 bases, the J end by 1 base, with 12 bases between.

This clonotype was seen repeatedly, ten times or more. This sequence joins TRBV12-3 or TRBV12-4 and TRBJ2-3; 10 nucleotides match TRBD2. Trimming removed 4 bases from V and 0 bases from J; junction bases left unmatched: 10. The CDR3 has 18 residues. DNA for the CDR3: TGTGCCAGCAGTTCTTCAGCGGGGGGGACGGCTAGCACAGATACGCAGTATTTT. The encoded protein is CASSSSAGGTASTDTQYF.

This clonotype has a count of ten or more. This chain uses TRBV5-5 with TRBJ2-5; 10 nucleotides align to TRBD2. With 0 bases clipped from V and 2 bases from J, the junction kept 7 bases outside the gene matches. The germline V gene encodes CDR1 SGHKS and CDR2 YYEKEE (reference sequence). The CDR3 loop spans 17 amino acids. This CDR3 reads CASSLVLAGAPQETQYF. The CDR3 DNA reads as TGTGCCAGCAGCTTGGTCCTAGCGGGGGCTCCACAAGAGACCCAGTACTTC. The variable domain in full, with the rest retrieved from reference TRBV5-5 and TRBJ2-5, is DAGVTQSPTHLIKTRGQQVTLRCSPISGHKSVSWYQQVLGQGPQFIFQYYEKEERGRGNFPDRFSARQFPNYSSELNVNALLLGDSALYLCASSLVLAGAPQETQYFGPGTRLLVL.

This clonotype was observed a handful of times. The gene calls are TRBV4-1 and TRBJ1-6, with 7 bases lining up with TRBD1. Germline trimming cut 4 bases from V and 5 bases from J; bases unmatched to any gene: 5. CDR1 and CDR2 (germline): MGHRA, YSYEKL. CDR3 length: 15 amino acids. The CDR3 region is CASSPRTGDNSPLHF. The CDR3 region has the DNA TGCGCCAGCAGCCCACGGACAGGAGATAATTCACCCCTCCACTTT.

This clonotype appeared many times. The V call is TRBV28, the J call TRBJ1-5; the D gene is possibly TRBD1 (6 bases). Germline V gene data show CDR1 as MDHEN and CDR2 as SYDVKM. The V and J ends lost 6 bases and 2 bases respectively, with 26 bases between them. The CDR3 is 19 residues long. The CDR3 DNA sequence: TGTGCCAGCAGCGGGACCCTACAGGGTCGGACGATGGGCAATCAGCCCCAGCATTTT. This translates into CASSGTLQGRTMGNQPQHF.

This clonotype was seen repeatedly, ten times or more. The gene calls are TRBV11-2 and TRBJ2-1; no clear D gene. The CDR3 covers 15 residues. V lost 3 bases, J lost 0 bases, and 9 bases lay in between. CDR1 SGHAT and CDR2 FQNNGV come from the germline V gene. The CDR3 sequence: CASSFPVLSYNEQFF. For the CDR3, the DNA is TGTGCCAGCAGCTTCCCAGTCCTCTCCTACAATGAGCAGTTCTTC.

This clonotype showed up many times. This chain links TRBV20-1 with TRBJ2-4; TRBD2 agrees at 8 bases. The J segment lost 6 bases and the V segment lost 4 bases, leaving 5 bases of the junction unmatched. The germline gives CDR1 DFQATT, CDR2 SNEGSKA (reference sequence). This CDR3 has 13 residues. DNA for the CDR3: TGCAGTGCTACCACTAGCGGTTTAAACATTCAGTACTTC. Its protein is CSATTSGLNIQYF.

This clonotype was counted ten times or more. The chain employs TRBV4-2 and TRBJ1-2; D unresolved. This CDR3 region has 15 residues. Germline-derived CDR1 and CDR2 are LGHNA and YNFKEQ. Between the trimmed V and J ends, which lost 0 bases and 8 bases, there was a span of 16 bases. DNA of the CDR3: TGTGCCAGCAGCCAAGACCTGCGGACCTCTGGGGGCTACACCTTC. Protein: CASSQDLRTSGGYTF.

The chain employs TRBV20-1 and TRBJ2-2; D unclear. The CDR3 runs 13 residues. The V end lost 4 bases, the J end lost 6 bases, and 12 bases lay between the germline ends. The germline V gene encodes CDR1 DFQATT and CDR2 SNEGSKA (reference sequence). As DNA, the CDR3 is TGCAGTGCTACGGACCCGACCGCCGGGGAGCTGTTTTTT. This translates into CSATDPTAGELFF.

Many counts were recorded for this clonotype. The rearrangement links TRBV7-8 to TRBJ2-3; 12 bases agree with TRBD2. Trimming took 3 bases from V and 4 from J; bases not matched to a gene: 5. Looked up from germline, CDR1 is SGHVS and CDR2 is FQNEAQ. CDR3 length: 16 residues. The CDR3 sequence is CASSLRLAGVSDTQYF. The CDR3 bases are TGTGCCAGCAGCTTGAGACTAGCGGGGGTTTCAGATACGCAGTATTTT.

This clonotype showed up many times. The CDR3 loop reads CASSLGARSRGMYGYTF. In DNA form, the CDR3 reads TGTGCCAGCAGTTTGGGTGCTAGGTCCCGGGGCATGTATGGCTACACCTTC. This chain joins TRBV12-3 or TRBV12-4 and TRBJ1-2; perhaps TRBD1 as D (5 bases). V lost 3 bases and J lost 5, with 22 bases in between. The CDR3 totals 17 residues.

In its sample, this clonotype was seen many times. V and J are TRBV6-1 and TRBJ1-1; D not certain. Germline V lookup: CDR1 MNHNS, CDR2 SASEGT. Trimming shortened V by 0 bases and J by 0 bases, and 14 bases separated the two germline ends. The CDR3 is made up of 17 amino acids. CDR3: CASSEAGPPRMNTEAFF. The CDR3, as DNA: TGTGCCAGCAGTGAAGCGGGCCCGCCTCGCATGAACACTGAAGCTTTCTTT.

This clonotype was recorded at least ten times. The V call is TRBV27, the J call TRBJ2-1; 8 nucleotides align to TRBD1. Germline V gene data show CDR1 as MNHEY and CDR2 as SMNVEV (reference sequence). This CDR3 contains 15 residues. Unmatched junction bases numbered 9, after V lost 7 bases and J lost 4 bases. The CDR3 bases are TGTGCCAGCACCAGAGACAGGGGCGCGTACAATGAGCAGTTCTTC. It yields the protein CASTRDRGAYNEQFF.

This clonotype was counted many times. V is TRBV19 and J is TRBJ1-6, with D perhaps TRBD1 (5 bases). Germline V gene data show CDR1 as LNHDA and CDR2 as SQIVND (reference sequence). The CDR3 runs to 15 residues. The ends were cut back, 4 bases at V and 7 bases at J, with 14 bases in the middle. The CDR3 region is CASSTGAGANSPLHF. The CDR3 region has the DNA TGTGCCAGTAGTACCGGCGCCGGGGCGAATTCACCCCTCCACTTT.

Many counts were recorded for this clonotype. The rearrangement links TRBV6-1 to TRBJ1-5; D remains unclear. The germline V gene encodes CDR1 MNHNS and CDR2 SASEGT. V lost 10 bases to trimming and J lost 0 bases, with 13 bases between them. The CDR3 covers 14 residues. CDR3 nucleotides: TGTGCCACAGACGGGGATAATAGCAATCAGCCCCAGCATTTT. It yields the protein CATDGDNSNQPQHF.

This clonotype was counted many times. The chain combines TRBV5-1 with TRBJ2-1; 15 bases fit TRBD2. CDR1 is SGHRS and CDR2 is YFSETQ in the germline V gene. This CDR3 region has 17 residues. Unmatched junction bases numbered 3, after V lost 4 bases and J lost 1 base. CDR3 loop: CASSVGLAGGSYNEQFF. In nucleotides, the CDR3 is TGCGCCAGCAGCGTCGGACTAGCGGGAGGGTCCTACAATGAGCAGTTCTTC.